The present entry profiles one TCR beta chain with its context. Profiling relied on immunoSEQ multiplex PCR, and the TCRdb table lists in-frame clones only, not all of them. The profile shows 91,000 or so clones, approximately 92% of them singletons. The source of the sample is a study of T cell changes during pregnancy in multiple sclerosis. The CDR3 loop spans 15 amino acids. V was trimmed by 0 bases and J by 3 bases, leaving 11 bases between them. Germline V gives CDR1 MGHRA, CDR2 YSYEKL. This specimen was peripheral blood, taken after pregnancy. The chain employs TRBV4-1 and TRBJ1-2; D might be TRBD1 (5 bases). This sequence originates from a female donor with multiple sclerosis, enrolled in a pregnancy study. The chain's CDR3 is CASSQEPGVYYGYTF. Here the CDR3 DNA reads TGCGCCAGCAGCCAAGAACCGGGGGTTTACTATGGCTACACCTTC.